The 31 T cell receptor beta chains below were found in one sample sequenced in a study of T cells in Graves' hyperthyroidism and ophthalmopathy. Amplification yielded TCR beta CDR3 regions, with RNA transcripts as the source. HTBI primers were employed in a first-round RT-PCR of the TCR CDR3. TCRdb re-called the multiplex PCR reads through MiXCR, storing one row per CDR3 protein. This repertoire shows nearly 600,000 distinct CDR3 sequences, more than 13% found once; its top ten account for more than 6%. Input material: blood. The receptors shown here come from a woman younger than 35 with Graves' ophthalmopathy.

In this sample, this clonotype turned up many times. The gene calls are TRBV29-1 and TRBJ1-1; D gene uncertain. This CDR3 is built from 16 residues. Germline values: CDR1 SQVTM, CDR2 ANQGSEA. Trimming left V 4 bases short and J 2 bases short, with 20 bases between. The CDR3 DNA sequence: TGCAGCGTTGGAGGGATCCCGGAGATTCCAAACACTGAAGCTTTCTTT. Amino acids: CSVGGIPEIPNTEAFF.

In this sample, this clonotype turned up many times. The genes are TRBV10-3 and TRBJ2-4; 12 bases align to TRBD2. J gave up 0 bases and V 5 bases, and 5 bases lay outside the gene matches. The CDR3 is made up of 17 amino acids. The germline CDR1 and CDR2 sequences are ENHRY and SYGVKD. CDR3: CAISPGLAGLAKNIQYF. The DNA for the CDR3 is TGTGCCATCAGTCCGGGACTAGCGGGTCTAGCCAAAAACATTCAGTACTTC.

This clonotype appeared a few times. V gene TRBV6-1 combines with J gene TRBJ1-5; 9 nucleotides line up with TRBD1. Germline trimming cut 7 bases from V and 3 bases from J; bases unmatched to any gene: 4. From germline, CDR1 is MNHNS and CDR2 SASEGT. The CDR3 has 14 amino acids. The CDR3 region has the DNA TGTGCCAGCAATCACAGGGGGCTCAATCAGCCCCAGCATTTT. Protein sequence: CASNHRGLNQPQHF.

This CDR3 is CASTGGRETQYF. In DNA form, the CDR3 reads TGTGCCAGTACAGGGGGCCGAGAGACCCAGTACTTC. The chain has TRBV12-3 or TRBV12-4 and TRBJ2-5; 9 bases are shared with TRBD1. The CDR3 totals 12 residues. The V segment lost 9 bases and the J segment 4 bases; nucleotides outside the gene matches: 3.

This clonotype was seen repeatedly, ten times or more. This chain connects TRBV27 to TRBJ1-6; maybe TRBD1 (5 bases). With 1 base removed from V and 7 bases from J, the gap between germline ends came to 11 bases. Germline V lookup: CDR1 MNHEY, CDR2 SMNVEV (reference sequence). This CDR3 contains 15 residues. The CDR3, as DNA: TGTGCCAGCAGTTTATTGGGGCGGGGGAATTCACCCCTCCACTTT. It is translated as CASSLLGRGNSPLHF.

The sample holds many counts of this clonotype. The rearrangement uses TRBV12-3 or TRBV12-4 and TRBJ2-1; 9 bases are a match to TRBD2. V lost 6 bases, J lost 4 bases, and 7 bases stayed unmatched. The CDR3 runs to 15 residues. The CDR3 loop is CASRLTSGPYNEQFF. The CDR3 region has the DNA TGTGCCAGCAGACTGACTAGCGGACCTTACAATGAGCAGTTCTTC.

This clonotype has just a few counts. The gene calls are TRBV7-2 and TRBJ2-3; 13 nucleotides align to TRBD2. V shed 5 bases, J shed 4 bases, and the junction held 9 bases outside the gene matches. The CDR3 is made up of 17 amino acids. The germline CDR1 and CDR2 sequences are SGHTA and FQGNSA. The CDR3 DNA reads TGTGCCAGCAGCCCTTGGACTAGCGGGGGTGGGCCAGATACGCAGTATTTT. This sequence encodes CASSPWTSGGGPDTQYF.

This clonotype was recorded at least ten times. This chain uses TRBV7-8 with TRBJ1-1, with TRBD1 matching over 8 bases. The CDR3 runs to 16 residues. V lost 4 bases, J lost 4 bases, and 11 bases stayed unmatched. Germline CDR1 SGHVS, CDR2 FQNEAQ. In DNA, the CDR3 is TGTGCCAGCAGCTCTGGGACAGGTACTAGGGCCACTGAAGCTTTCTTT. It encodes CASSSGTGTRATEAFF.

This clonotype has just a few counts. The CDR3 DNA reads TGTGCCAGCAGTTACTCTTTGGCAGGGAGCACTGAAGCTTTCTTT. Its translation is CASSYSLAGSTEAFF. The J gene is TRBJ1-1, the V gene TRBV6-5; a weak D match, TRBD1 (5 bases). V lost 0 bases, J lost 4 bases, and 12 bases lay in between. Germline values: CDR1 MNHEY, CDR2 SVGAGI. CDR3 length: 15 amino acids.

This clonotype appeared many times. The chain employs TRBV11-1 and TRBJ2-1, with D unresolved. This CDR3 has 15 amino acids. Trimming removed 4 bases from V and 4 bases from J, with 14 bases in between. Per germline, CDR1 SGHAT and CDR2 FQDESV (reference sequence). CDR3 in DNA: TGTGCCAGCAGCTCCCCCTTGGGATATTACAATGAGCAGTTCTTC. This sequence encodes CASSSPLGYYNEQFF.

This clonotype was seen ten or more times. Here the CDR3 DNA reads TGCAGTCCCGGGACTAGCAGTCACAATGAGCAGTTCTTC. Amino acid sequence: CSPGTSSHNEQFF. V gene TRBV20-1 combines with J gene TRBJ2-1; 9 nucleotides line up with TRBD2. V gave up 8 bases and J gave up 5 bases; unmatched junction bases: 7. CDR1 is DFQATT, CDR2 SNEGSKA, per germline (reference sequence). This CDR3 region has 13 residues.

This clonotype has a count of ten or more. The V and J genes are TRBV20-1 and TRBJ2-3; D unresolved. This CDR3 is 15 amino acids long. V shed 6 bases and J shed 5 bases, with 21 bases lying between them. CDR1 is DFQATT, CDR2 SNEGSKA, per germline (reference sequence). The CDR3 DNA sequence: TGCAGTGCCCCAAACGCTAGACTGACCCGAGATACGCAGTATTTT. Translated: CSAPNARLTRDTQYF.

This clonotype came up a few times. The chain has TRBV27 and TRBJ1-1; D unresolved. This CDR3 is built from 14 residues. V was pared by 1 base and J by 4 bases, with 10 bases between. Germline V gives CDR1 MNHEY, CDR2 SMNVEV (reference sequence). The CDR3 reads CASSLLGGSTEAFF. The CDR3 DNA sequence: TGTGCCAGCAGTTTATTAGGAGGCAGCACTGAAGCTTTCTTT.

The chain links TRBV11-3 to TRBJ2-2, with D perhaps matching TRBD1 (6 bases). V lost 8 bases to trimming and J lost 1 base, with 11 bases between them. CDR3 size: 14 residues. Germline assignment: CDR1 SGHNT and CDR2 YENEEA. CDR3 in amino acids: CASARTENTGELFF. The CDR3 DNA sequence: TGTGCCAGCGCCAGGACAGAGAACACCGGGGAGCTGTTTTTT.

This chain connects TRBV15 to TRBJ2-2; 11 nucleotides line up with TRBD1. The CDR3 totals 17 residues. Losses at the gene ends were 5 bases for V and 3 bases for J; bases not matched to a gene: 8. Germline loops: CDR1 LNHNV, CDR2 YYDKDF (reference sequence). CDR3 in amino acids: CATSSEGQGVDTGELFF. The DNA of the CDR3 is TGTGCCACCAGCTCAGAGGGACAGGGGGTGGACACCGGGGAGCTGTTTTTT.

This clonotype came up many times. The V call is TRBV12-3 or TRBV12-4, the J call TRBJ1-2; D might be TRBD1 (5 bases). Trimming shortened V by 5 bases and J by 0 bases, and 22 bases separated the two germline ends. The CDR3 covers 18 residues. CDR3 DNA: TGTGCCAGCAGTCCTGACGACGGGGGATGGGTTTCTAACTATGGCTACACCTTC. Amino acid sequence: CASSPDDGGWVSNYGYTF.

The chain employs TRBV5-1 and TRBJ1-1; D gene ambiguous. Germline CDR1 and CDR2: SGHRS and YFSETQ. Trimming took 5 bases from V and 2 from J, leaving 13 bases between them. The CDR3 length is 14 residues. The CDR3 sequence is CASRIRTGNTEAFF. In DNA form, the CDR3 reads TGCGCCAGCAGGATTAGGACGGGAAACACTGAAGCTTTCTTT.

This clonotype was detected ten times or more. The rearrangement joins TRBV28 to TRBJ1-1, with a weak D call TRBD1 (5 bases). This CDR3 region has 16 residues. Germline CDR1 and CDR2: MDHEN and SYDVKM. Trimming left V 4 bases short and J 3 bases short, with 18 bases between. The CDR3 nucleotides are TGTGCCAGCAGTTCGGGGGAGGAGGGCCGGGACACTGAAGCTTTCTTT. Translation: CASSSGEEGRDTEAFF.

This clonotype came up many times. V and J are TRBV27 and TRBJ2-7, with 8 positions matching TRBD1. V was pared by 4 bases and J by 4 bases, with 6 bases of the junction left unmatched. The germline gives CDR1 MNHEY, CDR2 SMNVEV (reference sequence). This CDR3 is 14 amino acids long. CDR3 nucleotides: TGTGCCAGCAGTTCCCGGAGGACAGGGTACGAGCAGTACTTC. Translating gives CASSSRRTGYEQYF.

To note about this clonotype: A single base separates this from a much larger clone, so it may be a read error. This rearrangement joins TRBV30 to TRBJ2-7; no clear D gene. Germline V gene lookup returns CDR1 GTSNPN and CDR2 SVGIG (reference sequence). Trimming shortened V by 5 bases and J by 3 bases, and 17 bases separated the two germline ends. The CDR3 is made up of 14 amino acids. CDR3 amino acids: CAWGAFSGSYEQYF. The CDR3 DNA follows: TGTGCCTGGGGTGCCTTCAGTGGAAGCTACGAGCAGTACTTC.

This clonotype was counted many times. V and J are TRBV5-6 and TRBJ1-2; 8 bases align to TRBD1. With V trimmed by 2 bases and J by 7 bases, 10 bases remained unmatched. Germline CDR1 SGHDT, CDR2 YYEEEE. There are 15 residues in the CDR3. CDR3 nucleotides: TGTGCCAGCAGCTTATCCGGACAGGGCCGTGGTGGCTACACCTTC. It codes for CASSLSGQGRGGYTF.

In this sample, this clonotype turned up many times. This sequence joins TRBV6-1 and TRBJ2-7, with 8 bases matching TRBD1. J was trimmed by 3 bases and V by 9 bases; bases with no gene match: 10. There are 14 residues in the CDR3. Germline loops: CDR1 MNHNS, CDR2 SASEGT. CDR3 protein: CASLDRDRLYEQYF. CDR3 coding DNA: TGTGCCAGTTTAGACCGGGACAGGCTCTACGAGCAGTACTTC.

V and J are TRBV7-3 and TRBJ2-5; D is possibly TRBD2 (6 bases). Germline loops: CDR1 SGHTA, CDR2 FQGTGA. Trimming shortened V by 4 bases and J by 4 bases, and 10 bases separated the two germline ends. CDR3 size: 13 residues. CDR3 DNA sequence: TGTGCCAGCAGCTCCTTGGAGGGAGAGACCCAGTACTTC. Amino acid sequence: CASSSLEGETQYF.

Regarding this clonotype: Sequence at one end of the junction differs from germline and may be a read error. The V and J genes are TRBV29-1 and TRBJ2-3; D could derive from TRBD1 or TRBD2 (5 bases each). Germline-derived CDR1 and CDR2 are SQVTM and ANQGSEA. The CDR3 has 13 residues. The CDR3 protein is CSVEVGTPDTQYF. The CDR3 DNA is TGCAGCGTCGAAGTCGGGACCCCAGATACGCAGTATTTT.

V usage is TRBV25-1 and J usage is TRBJ2-7, with D possibly matching TRBD1 (5 bases). The CDR3 spans 13 residues. Germline V gene lookup returns CDR1 MGHDK and CDR2 SYGVNS. Trimming cost V 3 bases and J 4 bases, with 10 bases left between them. Written as DNA, the CDR3 is TGTGCCAGCAGTGACTCCAGGGTGTACGAGCAGTACTTC. This codes for CASSDSRVYEQYF.

This clonotype was seen many times. The chain combines TRBV6-1 with TRBJ1-5, with 10 bases matching TRBD1. Trimming removed 2 bases from V and 2 bases from J; junction bases left unmatched: 6. Germline CDR1 is MNHNS and CDR2 is SASEGT. CDR3 length equals 17 residues. The CDR3 region has the DNA TGTGCCAGCAGTGAACAGACAGGGGGCCGAGGCAATCAGCCCCAGCATTTT. Translating it yields CASSEQTGGRGNQPQHF.

This clonotype appeared a few times. CDR3 residues: CASSLYSEDGAYNEQFF. CDR3 nucleotides: TGTGCCAGCAGCTTATATTCGGAGGACGGGGCTTACAATGAGCAGTTCTTC. The chain recombines TRBV7-3 with TRBJ2-1; D is perhaps TRBD1 or TRBD2 (5 bases each). This CDR3 has 17 amino acids. Germline CDR1 and CDR2: SGHTA and FQGTGA. With 2 bases removed from V and 4 bases from J, the gap between germline ends came to 18 bases.

This clonotype was recorded a few times. The chain carries TRBV27 and TRBJ2-7, with D possibly being TRBD2 (6 bases). Trimming took off 4 bases at V and 0 bases at J, with 13 bases between the two ends. The length of the CDR3 is 15 residues. The germline V gene encodes CDR1 MNHEY and CDR2 SMNVEV (reference sequence). The CDR3 nucleotides are TGTGCCAGCAGTTCCCTCGGGGGACCCTCCTACGAGCAGTACTTC. Translation gives CASSSLGGPSYEQYF.

V is TRBV28 and J is TRBJ2-2, with 7 bases identical to TRBD2. Losses at the gene ends were 3 bases for V and 7 bases for J; bases not matched to a gene: 11. The germline V gene encodes CDR1 MDHEN and CDR2 SYDVKM. This CDR3 comprises 16 residues. CDR3 amino acids: CASSLRGRGLGGELFF. The CDR3, as DNA: TGTGCCAGCAGTTTGAGAGGGAGGGGACTTGGCGGGGAGCTGTTTTTT.

This clonotype was found many times. V usage is TRBV28 and J usage is TRBJ2-1; 9 nucleotides match TRBD1. Per germline, CDR1 MDHEN and CDR2 SYDVKM. Germline trimming cut 4 bases from V and 4 bases from J; bases unmatched to any gene: 11. The CDR3 is 17 amino acids. The CDR3 DNA follows: TGTGCCAGCAGTTCCTACACGGACAGGGGTCATTACAATGAGCAGTTCTTC. Its protein is CASSSYTDRGHYNEQFF.

This clonotype occurred many times. The J gene is TRBJ1-1, the V gene TRBV20-1; the D gene is possibly TRBD1 (6 bases). This CDR3 region has 13 residues. The V gene lost 1 base and the J gene lost 1 base, with 7 bases spanning the gap. Germline-derived CDR1 and CDR2 are DFQATT and SNEGSKA (reference sequence). The CDR3 loop reads CSARGTANTEAFF. The CDR3 region has the DNA TGCAGTGCTAGAGGGACAGCGAACACTGAAGCTTTCTTT.